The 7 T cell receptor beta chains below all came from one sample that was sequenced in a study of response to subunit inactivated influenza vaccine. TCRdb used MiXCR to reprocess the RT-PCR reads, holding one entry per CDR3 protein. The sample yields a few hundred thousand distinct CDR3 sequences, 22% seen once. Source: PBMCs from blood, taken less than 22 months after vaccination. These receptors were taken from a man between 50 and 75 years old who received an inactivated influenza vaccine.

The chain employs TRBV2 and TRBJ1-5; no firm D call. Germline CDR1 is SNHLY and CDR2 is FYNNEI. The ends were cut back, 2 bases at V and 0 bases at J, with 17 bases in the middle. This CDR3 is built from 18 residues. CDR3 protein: CASSETRPGRISNQPQHF. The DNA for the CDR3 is TGTGCCAGCAGTGAAACCCGACCCGGAAGAATTAGCAATCAGCCCCAGCATTTT.

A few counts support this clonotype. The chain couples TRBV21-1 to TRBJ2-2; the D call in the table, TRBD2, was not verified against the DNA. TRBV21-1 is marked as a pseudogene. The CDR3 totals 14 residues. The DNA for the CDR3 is TGTGCCAGCAGGTCTCCCATCAACACCGGGGAGCTGTTTTTT. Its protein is CASRSPINTGELFF.

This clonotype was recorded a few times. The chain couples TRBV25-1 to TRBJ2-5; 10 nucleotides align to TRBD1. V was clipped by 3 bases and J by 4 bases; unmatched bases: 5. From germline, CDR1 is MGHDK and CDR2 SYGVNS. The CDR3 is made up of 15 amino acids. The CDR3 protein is CASSDLRQGAETQYF. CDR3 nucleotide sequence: TGTGCCAGCAGTGACCTCCGACAGGGGGCAGAGACCCAGTACTTC.

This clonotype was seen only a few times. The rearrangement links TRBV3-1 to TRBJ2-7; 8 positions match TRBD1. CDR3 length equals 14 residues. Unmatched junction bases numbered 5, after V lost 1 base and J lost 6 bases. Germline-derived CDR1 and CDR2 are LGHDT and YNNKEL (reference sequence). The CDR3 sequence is CASSQGTGRREQYF. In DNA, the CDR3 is TGTGCCAGCAGCCAAGGGACAGGGAGACGCGAGCAGTACTTC.

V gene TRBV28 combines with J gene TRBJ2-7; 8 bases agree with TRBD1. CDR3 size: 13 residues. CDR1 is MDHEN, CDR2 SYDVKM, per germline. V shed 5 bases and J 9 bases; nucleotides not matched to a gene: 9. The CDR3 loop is CASSPRTGTAQYF. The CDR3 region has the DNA TGTGCCAGCAGTCCAAGGACAGGGACGGCGCAGTACTTC.

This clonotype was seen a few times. CDR3 nucleotide sequence: TGTGCCATCAGTGCAAAACTGGGAAGGAGCTCCTACAATGAGCAGTTCTTC. It encodes CAISAKLGRSSYNEQFF. V and J are TRBV10-3 and TRBJ2-1; D uncertain. The germline gives CDR1 ENHRY, CDR2 SYGVKD. Trimming removed 4 bases at V and 0 bases at J, with 16 bases between. This CDR3 is 17 amino acids long.

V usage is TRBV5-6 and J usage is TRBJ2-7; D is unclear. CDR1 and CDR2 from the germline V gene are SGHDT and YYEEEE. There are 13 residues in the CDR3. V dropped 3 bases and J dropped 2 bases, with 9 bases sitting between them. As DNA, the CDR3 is TGTGCCAGCAGCTCAGACATCCCCTACGAGCAGTACTTC. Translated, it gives CASSSDIPYEQYF.